These 27 T cell receptor beta chains originate from one sample sequenced in a study of blood T cell repertoires in COVID-19. Profiled with immunoSEQ multiplex PCR; TCRdb holds only in-frame clones, not every one. The sample lists 200,000 to 300,000 clones; 85% were seen once. Sequenced input: peripheral blood. These receptors were collected from a woman aged 55-75 years with active or convalescent COVID-19.

The chain is built from TRBV15 and TRBJ2-2; D might be TRBD1 (5 bases). Germline CDR1 LNHNV, CDR2 YYDKDF (reference sequence). The CDR3 length is 13 residues. V dropped 8 bases and J dropped 4 bases, with 11 bases sitting between them. CDR3: CATRRTLTGELFF. The DNA of the CDR3 is TGTGCCACCCGTCGGACACTCACCGGGGAGCTGTTTTTT.

This chain joins TRBV5-6 and TRBJ2-7; a weak D match, TRBD2 (6 bases). Germline CDR1 is SGHDT and CDR2 is YYEEEE. CDR3 length: 15 residues. The germline V and J ends were trimmed by 0 bases and 3 bases, with 13 bases remaining between them. The CDR3 DNA reads as TGTGCCAGCAGCTTGGGTGGGGGAGGAATCTACGAGCAGTACGTC. This gives the protein CASSLGGGGIYEQYV.

The CDR3 DNA follows: TGTGCCAGCAGCGTAATTAGCTATGGCTACACCTTC. It codes for CASSVISYGYTF. J is TRBJ1-2 and V is TRBV9; no clear D gene. The CDR3 extends over 12 amino acids. Trimming took 1 base from V and 4 from J, leaving 5 bases between them. The germline CDR1 and CDR2 sequences are SGDLS and YYNGEE.

The gene calls are TRBV19 and TRBJ1-1; D may be TRBD1 (6 bases). Trimming stripped 5 bases from V and 1 base from J, with 20 bases between. CDR1 is LNHDA, CDR2 SQIVND, per germline (reference sequence). The CDR3 is 17 amino acids. CDR3 loop: CASSSSGRVGGNTEAFF. CDR3 DNA: TGTGCCAGTAGTTCCTCTGGACGGGTAGGGGGGAACACTGAAGCTTTCTTT.

CDR3 region: CASSTRAPHEQYF. For the CDR3, the DNA is TGTGCCAGCAGCACGAGGGCCCCCCACGAGCAGTACTTC. The V and J genes are TRBV2 and TRBJ2-7; D might be TRBD2 (5 bases). Germline values: CDR1 SNHLY, CDR2 FYNNEI. The CDR3 covers 13 residues. V lost 6 bases to trimming and J lost 5 bases, with 14 bases between them.

The rearrangement uses TRBV11-2 and TRBJ2-7, with 9 bases aligning to TRBD1. Germline assignment: CDR1 SGHAT and CDR2 FQNNGV. The V gene end was trimmed by 4 bases and the J gene end by 5 bases; junction bases not matched to a gene: 9. The CDR3 runs 15 residues. The CDR3 DNA reads TGTGCCAGCAGCTCCCTCGGGACAGGGTTCCACGAGCAGTACGTC. It encodes CASSSLGTGFHEQYV.

The V and J genes are TRBV5-1 and TRBJ1-1, with D unclear. The CDR3 spans 15 residues. Germline V lookup: CDR1 SGHRS, CDR2 YFSETQ. Trimming pared 0 bases from V and 0 bases from J, leaving 9 bases between. CDR3 residues: CASSLAGSMNTEAFF. CDR3 nucleotides: TGCGCCAGCAGCTTGGCGGGATCCATGAACACTGAAGCTTTCTTT.

The gene calls are TRBV29-1 and TRBJ2-7, with a tentative D call TRBD1 (6 bases). Germline values: CDR1 SQVTM, CDR2 ANQGSEA. This CDR3 spans 12 amino acids. V gave up 3 bases and J gave up 4 bases, with 10 bases separating them. CDR3 sequence reads: CSVEGRGYEQYF. In DNA, the CDR3 is TGCAGCGTTGAGGGCAGGGGTTACGAGCAGTACTTC.

The J gene is TRBJ2-3, the V gene TRBV19; 12 bases map to TRBD2. The V gene end was trimmed by 4 bases and the J gene end by 2 bases; junction bases not matched to a gene: 4. The CDR3 is 16 amino acids. Germline V gives CDR1 LNHDA, CDR2 SQIVND (reference sequence). The DNA for the CDR3 is TGTGCCAGTAGTACCAGACTAGCGGGGGACACAGATACGCAGTATTTT. Its translation: CASSTRLAGDTDTQYF.

The J gene is TRBJ1-4, the V gene TRBV19, with D perhaps matching TRBD1 (6 bases). Germline V lookup: CDR1 LNHDA, CDR2 SQIVND (reference sequence). The CDR3 extends over 13 amino acids. V was clipped by 6 bases and J by 2 bases, with 7 bases between them. CDR3 loop: CASSRGTNEKLFF. Written as DNA, the CDR3 is TGTGCCAGTAGCAGGGGCACTAATGAAAAACTGTTTTTT. Using reference TRBV19 and TRBJ1-4 for the parts outside the CDR3, the full variable domain is DGGITQSPKYLFRKEGQNVTLSCEQNLNHDAMYWYRQDPGQGLRLIYYSQIVNDFQKGDIAEGYSVSREKKESFPLTVTSAQKNPTAFYLCASSRGTNEKLFFGSGTQLSVL.

The chain uses TRBV27 and TRBJ1-4; 10 positions match TRBD1. The J segment lost 7 bases and the V segment lost 6 bases, leaving 5 bases of the junction unmatched. The CDR3 is 14 residues long. Germline CDR1 MNHEY, CDR2 SMNVEV (reference sequence). The CDR3: CASRGQGLVEKLFF. The CDR3 bases are TGTGCCAGCAGGGGACAGGGGTTGGTTGAAAAACTGTTTTTT.

The gene calls are TRBV28 and TRBJ1-3; D remains ambiguous. The CDR3 loop spans 16 amino acids. The germline V gene encodes CDR1 MDHEN and CDR2 SYDVKM. Trimming pared 2 bases from V and 0 bases from J, leaving 11 bases between. This chain's CDR3 is CASSLTIRFSGNTIYF. DNA for the CDR3: TGTGCCAGCAGTTTAACTATCCGGTTCTCTGGAAACACCATATATTTT.

This clone was detected once. The chain carries TRBV15 and TRBJ1-1, with TRBD1 identical over 9 bases. Germline assignment: CDR1 LNHNV and CDR2 YYDKDF (reference sequence). This CDR3 region has 19 residues. With 1 base clipped from V and 0 bases from J, the junction kept 12 bases outside the gene matches. CDR3 in DNA: TGTGCCACCAGCAGAGGCTGGGGGGTGGGGACAGGGTTGAACACTGAAGCTTTCTTT. This codes for CATSRGWGVGTGLNTEAFF.

This chain joins TRBV12-5 and TRBJ2-1, with a tentative D call TRBD1 (6 bases). There are 13 residues in the CDR3. The V end lost 5 bases, the J end lost 10 bases, and 15 bases lay between the germline ends. Germline-derived CDR1 and CDR2 are LGHNT and FRNRAP. CDR3 sequence reads: CASGPPGVGEQFF. The CDR3 DNA sequence: TGTGCTAGTGGTCCCCCAGGGGTGGGAGAGCAGTTCTTC.

This clone has a handful of counts. CDR3 amino acids: CATSDSGDSSYEQYF. The CDR3 region has the DNA TGTGCCACCAGTGATTCAGGGGACAGCTCCTACGAGCAGTACTTC. The V and J genes are TRBV24-1 and TRBJ2-7; 7 bases agree with TRBD1. The CDR3 totals 15 residues. V lost 2 bases to trimming and J lost 0 bases; unmatched junction nucleotides: 3. Looked up from germline, CDR1 is KGHDR and CDR2 is SFDVKD.

The chain is built from TRBV5-4 and TRBJ2-5; 10 nucleotides match TRBD2. V was pared by 8 bases and J by 6 bases, with 7 bases of the junction left unmatched. Germline V lookup: CDR1 SGHNT, CDR2 YYREEE (reference sequence). This CDR3 has 13 amino acids. In DNA form, the CDR3 reads TGTGCCAGGCCGGGACTAGCGCGAAAGACCCAGTACTTC. It codes for CARPGLARKTQYF. The variable domain in full, with the rest retrieved from reference TRBV5-4 and TRBJ2-5, is ETGVTQSPTHLIKTRGQQVTLRCSSQSGHNTVSWYQQALGQGPQFIFQYYREEENGRGNFPPRFSGLQFPNYSSELNVNALELDDSALYLCARPGLARKTQYFGPGTRLLVL.

This chain connects TRBV28 to TRBJ2-1; the match to TRBD2 covers 13 bases. V lost 4 bases, J lost 1 base, and 7 bases stayed unmatched. This CDR3 has 18 residues. The V gene's germline CDR1 is MDHEN and CDR2 SYDVKM. CDR3 bases: TGTGCCAGCAGTTCTGGACTAGCGGGGGTTTCGTCCTACAATGAGCAGTTCTTC. It encodes CASSSGLAGVSSYNEQFF.

The chain uses TRBV6-4 and TRBJ2-4, with 9 nucleotides matching TRBD1. CDR3 length: 15 amino acids. CDR1 is MRHNA and CDR2 is SNTAGT in the germline V gene. The J segment lost 1 base and the V segment lost 4 bases, leaving 2 bases of the junction unmatched. DNA for the CDR3: TGTGCCAGCAGTGGCGGACAGGGGGCCAAAAACATTCAGTACTTC. Translation gives CASSGGQGAKNIQYF.

The gene calls are TRBV7-9 and TRBJ1-2, with TRBD1 matching over 9 bases. CDR1 and CDR2 (germline): SEHNR, FQNEAQ (reference sequence). This CDR3 has 14 residues. Trimming took 5 bases from V and 5 from J; bases not matched to a gene: 6. The CDR3 nucleotides read TGTGCCAGCAGCCCCCCGGACAGGGGATATGGCTACACCTTC. Translated: CASSPPDRGYGYTF. Full variable domain (remainder filled in from reference TRBV7-9 and TRBJ1-2): DTGVSQNPRHKITKRGQNVTFRCDPISEHNRLYWYRQTLGQGPEFLTYFQNEAQLEKSRLLSDRFSAERPKGSFSTLEIQRTEQGDSAMYLCASSPPDRGYGYTFGSGTRLTVV.

The gene calls are TRBV6-5 and TRBJ1-4; weak D call: TRBD1 (5 bases). Germline V gene data show CDR1 as MNHEY and CDR2 as SVGAGI. The length of the CDR3 is 14 residues. The V end lost 2 bases, the J end lost 8 bases, and 12 bases lay between the germline ends. This chain's CDR3 is CASSYRRGGEKLFF. In DNA form, the CDR3 reads TGTGCCAGCAGTTACAGGAGGGGCGGGGAAAAACTGTTTTTT.

This chain uses TRBV27 with TRBJ2-4; D is possibly TRBD1 (8 bases). Germline V gene sequence: CDR1 MNHEY, CDR2 SMNVEV (reference sequence). The CDR3 is made up of 13 amino acids. V gave up 8 bases and J gave up 7 bases, with 15 bases separating them. As DNA, the CDR3 is TGTGCCAGCGGCCAACAGGGGGGGAACATTCAGTACTTC. Protein product: CASGQQGGNIQYF.

A word on this clone: Other DNA sequences in this sample translate to the same CDR3. The rearrangement links TRBV15 to TRBJ2-3, with D tentatively TRBD1 (5 bases). Germline V gene data show CDR1 as LNHNV and CDR2 as YYDKDF (reference sequence). V dropped 0 bases and J dropped 2 bases, with 6 bases sitting between them. The CDR3 totals 14 residues. CDR3 residues: CATSRDRVTDTQYF. The CDR3, as DNA: TGTGCCACCAGCAGAGACAGGGTCACAGATACGCAGTATTTT. The full variable domain, in which reference TRBV15 and TRBJ2-3 provide the parts outside the CDR3, is DAMVIQNPRYQVTQFGKPVTLSCSQTLNHNVMYWYQQKSSQAPKLLFHYYDKDFNNEADTPDNFQSRRPNTSFCFLDIRSPGLGDTAMYLCATSRDRVTDTQYFGPGTRLTVL.

The chain joins TRBV24-1 to TRBJ2-1; TRBD1 agrees at 7 bases. CDR1 is KGHDR and CDR2 is SFDVKD in the germline V gene. This CDR3 contains 16 residues. V dropped 4 bases and J dropped 12; count of bases not matched to a gene: 17. The CDR3 loop reads CATSDYPDRPYRGQFF. The CDR3, as DNA: TGTGCCACCAGTGACTATCCCGACAGGCCCTACAGGGGGCAGTTCTTC.

This chain connects TRBV10-3 to TRBJ1-2; tentatively, D is TRBD1 (6 bases). V was clipped by 2 bases and J by 1 base, with 17 bases between them. Germline values: CDR1 ENHRY, CDR2 SYGVKD. The CDR3 contains 17 residues. Written as DNA, the CDR3 is TGTGCCATCAGTGAGATGGCAGGGGTAACCGGTAACTATGGCTACACCTTC. It encodes CAISEMAGVTGNYGYTF.

Notes on this clone: The junction and the germline gene differ at one end; a read error may be behind it. The gene calls are TRBV7-7 and TRBJ2-5; TRBD2 matches at 13 bases. The CDR3 spans 17 residues. Germline CDR1 is SSHAT and CDR2 is FNYEAQ (reference sequence). CDR3 coding DNA: TGTGCTAGCAGCTTAGGGGGACTAGCGGGACCGGAAGAGACCCAGTACTTC. Translation: CASSLGGLAGPEETQYF.

The chain links TRBV4-1 to TRBJ2-3, with no clear D. This CDR3 spans 14 amino acids. Germline V gene sequence: CDR1 MGHRA, CDR2 YSYEKL. Trimming pared 1 base from V and 3 bases from J, leaving 8 bases between. The DNA for the CDR3 is TGCGCCAGCAGCCAAGGCCTCAGAACAGATACGCAGTATTTT. It yields the protein CASSQGLRTDTQYF.

This chain joins TRBV15 and TRBJ1-5; the D gene is possibly TRBD1 (5 bases). Deletions cut 0 bases from V and 3 bases from J, with 9 bases between. CDR1 LNHNV and CDR2 YYDKDF come from the germline V gene (reference sequence). This CDR3 is built from 15 residues. CDR3 region: CATSRDGGTNQPQHF. CDR3 nucleotides: TGTGCCACCAGCAGAGACGGGGGAACCAATCAGCCCCAGCATTTT.